This passage covers 29 T cell receptor beta chains from one sample sequenced in a study of T cell responses to AZD1222 COVID-19 vaccine. Assay used: immunoSEQ multiplex PCR; TCRdb lists only in-frame clones, some missing. The sample lists 130,000 or so clones, about 92% occurring once. The starting material was peripheral blood, obtained on day 0 of AZD1222 vaccination. The source of these receptors is an adult in good health.

The chain links TRBV10-3 to TRBJ2-3; 11 bases map to TRBD2. CDR1 ENHRY and CDR2 SYGVKD come from the germline V gene. With V trimmed by 4 bases and J by 0 bases, 9 bases remained unmatched. The CDR3 length is 18 residues. Written as DNA, the CDR3 is TGTGCCATCAGTGCTTTAGCGGGGGGGCCACCTAGCACAGATACGCAGTATTTT. Translated, it gives CAISALAGGPPSTDTQYF.

The rearrangement links TRBV7-8 to TRBJ2-7, with D hard to call. Trimming removed 6 bases at V and 0 bases at J, with 9 bases between. The germline gives CDR1 SGHVS, CDR2 FQNEAQ. This CDR3 is 13 amino acids long. For the CDR3, the DNA is TGTGCCAGCAGGACTGAGGTCTCCTACGAGCAGTACTTC. Its translation: CASRTEVSYEQYF.

The chain links TRBV7-8 to TRBJ2-3, with no clear D. The CDR3 has 12 residues. Germline-derived CDR1 and CDR2 are SGHVS and FQNEAQ. Between the trimmed V and J ends, which lost 5 bases and 5 bases, there was a span of 8 bases. CDR3 sequence: CASSPVGDTQYF. In nucleotides, the CDR3 is TGTGCCAGCAGCCCCGTTGGAGATACGCAGTATTTT.

The chain combines TRBV4-1 with TRBJ1-4, with TRBD1 identical over 7 bases. Per germline, CDR1 MGHRA and CDR2 YSYEKL. V was clipped by 0 bases and J by 4 bases; unmatched bases: 11. The CDR3 is 18 residues long. This CDR3 reads CASSQEALGDSINEKLFF. The CDR3 DNA reads as TGCGCCAGCAGCCAAGAAGCCCTAGGGGACAGCATTAATGAAAAACTGTTTTTT.

The chain has TRBV7-2 and TRBJ1-1, with unresolved D. The CDR3 has 15 residues. V lost 4 bases and J lost 1, with 13 bases in between. Germline V gives CDR1 SGHTA, CDR2 FQGNSA. The chain's CDR3 is CASSSPMTRNTEAFF. The CDR3 DNA sequence: TGTGCCAGCAGCTCCCCAATGACGCGGAACACTGAAGCTTTCTTT. The full variable domain, in which reference TRBV7-2 and TRBJ1-1 provide the parts outside the CDR3, is GAGVSQSPSNKVTEKGKDVELRCDPISGHTALYWYRQSLGQGLEFLIYFQGNSAPDKSGLPSDRFSAERTGGSVSTLTIQRTQQEDSAVYLCASSSPMTRNTEAFFGQGTRLTVV.

This clone was seen a few times. The V call is TRBV5-4, the J call TRBJ1-6; 7 bases are shared with TRBD1. The V gene's germline CDR1 is SGHNT and CDR2 YYREEE (reference sequence). The length of the CDR3 is 14 residues. Losses at the gene ends were 3 bases for V and 9 bases for J; bases not matched to a gene: 6. For the CDR3, the DNA is TGTGCCAGCAGCTCACAGGGACAGAGTTCACCCCTCCACTTT. The encoded protein is CASSSQGQSSPLHF.

This clone showed up just once. The V call is TRBV7-9, the J call TRBJ2-6, with D unresolved. V was shortened by 5 bases and J by 0 bases, with 8 bases between the two germline ends. The CDR3 totals 15 residues. The germline gives CDR1 SEHNR, CDR2 FQNEAQ (reference sequence). The CDR3 here is CASSQHVSGANVLTF. The CDR3 DNA reads TGTGCCAGCAGCCAACACGTCTCTGGGGCCAACGTCCTGACTTTC.

This sequence joins TRBV7-2 and TRBJ2-7, with 10 bases fitting TRBD2. Germline CDR1 is SGHTA and CDR2 is FQGNSA. The CDR3 consists of 15 residues. V shed 1 base and J 1 base; nucleotides not matched to a gene: 1. CDR3 bases: TGTGCCAGCAGCTTAGTGGGACTAGCGTCCTACGAGCAGTACTTC. It codes for CASSLVGLASYEQYF.

This chain connects TRBV7-9 to TRBJ2-1, with D maybe TRBD2 (7 bases). This CDR3 spans 17 amino acids. CDR1 and CDR2 (germline): SEHNR, FQNEAQ (reference sequence). Trimming stripped 5 bases from V and 3 bases from J, with 20 bases between. CDR3 nucleotide sequence: TGTGCCAGCAGCCGGTCTATGGGGGGGCAAATCTACAATGAGCAGTTCTTC. Translated: CASSRSMGGQIYNEQFF.

The chain employs TRBV4-3 and TRBJ1-2; TRBD1 matches at 9 bases. This CDR3 spans 18 amino acids. Trimming took 2 bases from V and 1 from J; bases not matched to a gene: 11. CDR1 LGHNA and CDR2 YSLEER come from the germline V gene. The CDR3 nucleotides are TGCGCCAGCAGCCAACCCGGACAGGGGCCGCATGATAACTATGGCTACACCTTC. Residues: CASSQPGQGPHDNYGYTF.

The gene calls are TRBV24-1 and TRBJ2-1, with TRBD1 identical over 9 bases. Trimming cost V 3 bases and J 0 bases; bases outside gene matches: 8. The CDR3 is 18 amino acids. Germline V gene lookup returns CDR1 KGHDR and CDR2 SFDVKD. CDR3 bases: TGTGCCACCAGTGATCCCTCCTCGGACAGGGGCTCCTACAATGAGCAGTTCTTC. Translated: CATSDPSSDRGSYNEQFF.

The chain joins TRBV28 to TRBJ2-5; 9 nucleotides align to TRBD1. With 4 bases clipped from V and 5 bases from J, the junction kept 8 bases outside the gene matches. The germline V gene encodes CDR1 MDHEN and CDR2 SYDVKM. This CDR3 has 15 amino acids. The CDR3 sequence: CASSSRTGEGETQYF. DNA of the CDR3: TGTGCCAGCAGTTCGCGGACAGGGGAAGGCGAGACCCAGTACTTC.

This clone appeared once. The V gene is TRBV21-1, the J gene TRBJ2-7. TRBV21-1 is termed a pseudogene. CDR3 size: 16 residues. Here the CDR3 DNA reads TGTGCCAGCAGCAAAGAGGCCAGCTACCTCTCCTACGAGCAGTACTTC. It specifies CASSKEASYLSYEQYF.

J is TRBJ1-1 and V is TRBV14; 7 bases align to TRBD1. Germline lookup yields CDR1 SGHDN and CDR2 FVKESK. The CDR3 covers 14 residues. V shed 4 bases and J 3 bases; nucleotides not matched to a gene: 5. DNA for the CDR3: TGTGCCAGCAGCCGACAGGGATTGGACACTGAAGCTTTCTTT. Amino acids: CASSRQGLDTEAFF.

V is TRBV11-2 and J is TRBJ1-5, with D possibly matching TRBD1 (6 bases). Germline values: CDR1 SGHAT, CDR2 FQNNGV. This CDR3 contains 12 residues. Between the trimmed V and J ends, which lost 5 bases and 5 bases, there was a span of 7 bases. The CDR3: CASSGGHQPQHF. CDR3 bases: TGTGCCAGCAGCGGGGGGCATCAGCCCCAGCATTTT.

The CDR3 region is CSASGTNVYEQYF. The CDR3 DNA is TGCAGCGCATCAGGGACTAACGTTTACGAGCAGTACTTC. The gene calls are TRBV29-1 and TRBJ2-7; 7 bases fit TRBD2. This CDR3 is 13 amino acids long. Germline lookup yields CDR1 SQVTM and CDR2 ANQGSEA. Germline trimming cut 7 bases from V and 4 bases from J; bases unmatched to any gene: 10.

The rearrangement uses TRBV19 and TRBJ1-5; D gene unclear. V dropped 2 bases and J dropped 6 bases, with 11 bases sitting between them. This CDR3 has 14 amino acids. Germline CDR1 is LNHDA and CDR2 is SQIVND (reference sequence). The CDR3, as DNA: TGTGCCAGTAGTATAAATCAAGGGTTTCAGCCCCAGCATTTT. Its protein product is CASSINQGFQPQHF.

The chain combines TRBV29-1 with TRBJ1-4; 8 nucleotides line up with TRBD1. Germline CDR1 SQVTM, CDR2 ANQGSEA. V lost 7 bases to trimming and J lost 5 bases; unmatched junction nucleotides: 6. The CDR3 consists of 13 residues. The CDR3 here is CSATRTGNEKLFF. The CDR3 DNA reads as TGCAGCGCCACCAGGACAGGGAATGAAAAACTGTTTTTT.

This clone appeared once. The chain combines TRBV11-3 with TRBJ2-7; 9 nucleotides line up with TRBD2. The CDR3 loop spans 14 amino acids. The trim removed 5 bases at V and 5 bases at J, leaving 7 bases unmatched. Germline V lookup: CDR1 SGHNT, CDR2 YENEEA. The DNA for the CDR3 is TGTGCCAGCAGCGCGGGGGGGTCTTCCAACGAGCAGTACTTC. This translates into CASSAGGSSNEQYF.

The chain combines TRBV14 with TRBJ2-3; D perhaps matches TRBD1 (5 bases). The germline CDR1 and CDR2 sequences are SGHDN and FVKESK. The CDR3 runs 13 residues. Trimming cost V 1 base and J 7 bases, with 9 bases left between them. This chain's CDR3 is CASSQAGAHTQYF. As DNA, the CDR3 is TGTGCCAGCAGCCAAGCTGGGGCCCATACGCAGTATTTT.

The gene calls are TRBV11-3 and TRBJ1-4; 7 nucleotides agree with TRBD1. CDR1 is SGHNT, CDR2 YENEEA, per germline. The CDR3 loop spans 13 amino acids. J was trimmed by 7 bases and V by 3 bases; bases with no gene match: 2. In nucleotides, the CDR3 is TGTGCCAGCAGCTTTAGACAGGGTGAAAAACTGTTTTTT. Residues: CASSFRQGEKLFF.

The chain has TRBV12-3 or TRBV12-4 and TRBJ2-7; TRBD1 might be the D (6 bases). The CDR3 totals 13 residues. V gave up 0 bases and J gave up 7 bases, with 10 bases separating them. For the CDR3, the DNA is TGTGCCAGCAGTTTAGCAGGGGGTTTGGAGCAGTACTTC. Its translation: CASSLAGGLEQYF.

V is TRBV6-2 or TRBV6-3 and J is TRBJ2-3; 7 bases agree with TRBD2. The germline V gene encodes CDR1 MNHEY and CDR2 SVGEGT. The CDR3 extends over 19 amino acids. The trim removed 0 bases at V and 1 base at J, leaving 13 bases unmatched. The CDR3 loop reads CASSYSKVWRGTRTDTQYF. The CDR3 nucleotides read TGTGCCAGCAGTTACTCGAAGGTCTGGCGGGGGACTCGCACAGATACGCAGTATTTT.

The V gene is TRBV5-1, the J gene TRBJ2-5; D uncertain. V was trimmed by 0 bases and J by 2 bases, leaving 11 bases between them. CDR1 SGHRS and CDR2 YFSETQ come from the germline V gene. The CDR3 is 15 amino acids. The CDR3 loop reads CASSLASGPQETQYF. The CDR3 DNA is TGCGCCAGCAGCTTGGCCTCGGGTCCTCAAGAGACCCAGTACTTC.

The chain uses TRBV7-2 and TRBJ2-3; a possible D gene is TRBD2 (7 bases). There are 14 residues in the CDR3. Germline assignment: CDR1 SGHTA and CDR2 FQGNSA. The V end lost 4 bases, the J end lost 5 bases, and 13 bases lay between the germline ends. CDR3 in DNA: TGTGCCAGCAGCTCCTTGAGGGGGGGAGATACGCAGTATTTT. It encodes CASSSLRGGDTQYF.

V gene TRBV7-8 combines with J gene TRBJ2-7; 8 bases are a match to TRBD2. Per germline, CDR1 SGHVS and CDR2 FQNEAQ. The CDR3 has 14 residues. V shed 4 bases and J 5 bases; nucleotides not matched to a gene: 7. CDR3 DNA sequence: TGTGCCAGCAGCTCCGGACTAGCTACCCACGAGCAGTACTTC. Amino acid sequence: CASSSGLATHEQYF.

The rearrangement uses TRBV4-1 and TRBJ2-1, with a tentative D call TRBD1 (5 bases). The germline V and J ends were trimmed by 1 base and 0 bases, with 16 bases remaining between them. This CDR3 contains 18 residues. Germline CDR1 and CDR2: MGHRA and YSYEKL. This CDR3 reads CASSQVFRGPSSYNEQFF. CDR3 nucleotides: TGCGCCAGCAGCCAAGTGTTTAGGGGCCCCAGCTCCTACAATGAGCAGTTCTTC.

The V call is TRBV3-1 (or the pseudogene TRBV3-2), the J call TRBJ1-2; D remains unclear. V was shortened by 1 base and J by 6 bases, with 18 bases between the two germline ends. CDR1 LGHDT and CDR2 YNNKEL come from the germline V gene (reference sequence). The CDR3 runs 16 residues. The CDR3 nucleotides read TGTGCCAGCAGCCAAGTGTTAGTCAGCCGCGCCAATGGCTACACCTTC. Protein product: CASSQVLVSRANGYTF.

This rearrangement joins TRBV2 to TRBJ1-3; D gene uncertain. V was cut by 6 bases and J by 1 base, with 16 bases left in between. This CDR3 has 16 amino acids. CDR1 is SNHLY, CDR2 FYNNEI, per germline. As DNA, the CDR3 is TGTGCCAGCAGGACGGATCGGGCGTCGTCTGGAAACACCATATATTTT. Its translation is CASRTDRASSGNTIYF.